This entry lists 23 T cell receptor beta chains sequenced from one sample in a study of T-cell memory formation after mild COVID-19. TCRdb recomputed calls from the 5' RACE reads with MiXCR, one row per CDR3 protein. The top ten hold 20% to 25% of the sample, which has 470,000 or so distinct CDR3 sequences, 18% seen once. Sequencing was carried out using PBMCs or a T cell subset sorted from them (not recorded which). The receptor source for this set is a man younger than 35 who had mild COVID-19 (a few samples of this study predate the infection). Cell type and time point are not known.

The table lists this clonotype with a few counts. This rearrangement joins TRBV24-1 to TRBJ2-7; TRBD1 aligns across 7 bases. This CDR3 spans 13 amino acids. Looked up from germline, CDR1 is KGHDR and CDR2 is SFDVKD. Losses at the gene ends were 7 bases for V and 5 bases for J; bases not matched to a gene: 7. CDR3 DNA: TGTGCCACCAGCCTGGGACAGCCAGACGAGCAGTACTTC. It codes for CATSLGQPDEQYF.

This clonotype appeared a few times. This chain uses TRBV20-1 with TRBJ2-7, with a tentative D call TRBD2 (5 bases). There are 14 residues in the CDR3. Germline CDR1 reads DFQATT; CDR2 reads SNEGSKA (reference sequence). Trimming took off 3 bases at V and 0 bases at J, with 12 bases between the two ends. Here the CDR3 DNA reads TGCAGTGCTAGGCGCCCTAGCAACTCCTACGAGCAGTACTTC. This translates into CSARRPSNSYEQYF.

The CDR3 protein is CSVAEQGYTEAFF. The DNA for the CDR3 is TGCAGCGTTGCAGAGCAGGGGTACACTGAAGCTTTCTTT. J is TRBJ1-1 and V is TRBV29-1; TRBD1 might be the D (6 bases). The V end was cut by 4 bases, the J end by 3 bases, with 12 bases between. The CDR3 has 13 residues. The germline CDR1 and CDR2 sequences are SQVTM and ANQGSEA.

This clonotype was seen a few times. The V gene is TRBV6-1, the J gene TRBJ2-3; D tentatively reads TRBD1 or TRBD2 (5 bases each). This CDR3 spans 15 amino acids. V lost 7 bases to trimming and J lost 8 bases, with 22 bases between them. Germline V gives CDR1 MNHNS, CDR2 SASEGT. CDR3 coding DNA: TGTGCCAGCATTCCCGGGGCGTTCCTTAAAGGTACGCAGTATTTT. This translates into CASIPGAFLKGTQYF.

The chain combines TRBV20-1 with TRBJ2-3, with D maybe TRBD1 (5 bases). Germline assignment: CDR1 DFQATT and CDR2 SNEGSKA (reference sequence). CDR3 length equals 17 residues. Trimming shortened V by 6 bases and J by 4 bases, and 26 bases separated the two germline ends. The CDR3 DNA is TGCAGTGCAGCACCCCCTTTCGGCAGGGATCCCCCAGATACGCAGTATTTT. Its protein product is CSAAPPFGRDPPDTQYF.

The gene calls are TRBV20-1 and TRBJ1-2; 8 positions agree with TRBD1. Germline loops: CDR1 DFQATT, CDR2 SNEGSKA (reference sequence). This CDR3 has 16 amino acids. V shed 6 bases, J shed 0 bases, and the junction held 12 bases outside the gene matches. CDR3 protein: CSARPGTGPANYGYTF. The CDR3 nucleotides read TGCAGTGCCCGTCCCGGGACAGGCCCAGCTAACTATGGCTACACCTTC.

This clonotype was observed many times. The gene calls are TRBV5-1 and TRBJ2-1; D gene ambiguous. Germline CDR1 is SGHRS and CDR2 is YFSETQ. Trimming took 0 bases from V and 3 from J, leaving 7 bases between them. The CDR3 runs to 14 residues. The CDR3 DNA reads TGCGCCAGCAGCTTGGGGGTTGTCTACAATGAGCAGTTCTTC. Protein sequence: CASSLGVVYNEQFF.

This clonotype was observed once. A much larger clone differs by one base, so this may be a read error. V is TRBV29-1 and J is TRBJ2-2; 10 nucleotides line up with TRBD2. Trimming removed 3 bases from V and 3 bases from J; junction bases left unmatched: 4. The CDR3 covers 15 residues. Germline-derived CDR1 and CDR2 are SQVTM and ANQGSEA. CDR3 sequence: CSVDLAGVHTGELFF. The CDR3 nucleotides read TGCAGCGTTGACCTAGCGGGGGTCCACACCGGGGAGCTGTTTTTT.

The chain employs TRBV20-1 and TRBJ1-3; D remains ambiguous. The CDR3 is 14 amino acids. Trimming pared 1 base from V and 4 bases from J, leaving 11 bases between. The V gene's germline CDR1 is DFQATT and CDR2 SNEGSKA (reference sequence). The CDR3: CSARVGGVGNTIYF. The CDR3 DNA reads as TGCAGTGCTAGAGTTGGCGGGGTCGGAAACACCATATATTTT.

The chain is built from TRBV7-2 and TRBJ2-5, with unresolved D. The CDR3 totals 11 residues. Germline CDR1 SGHTA, CDR2 FQGNSA. Deletions cut 4 bases from V and 13 bases from J, with 13 bases between. CDR3: CASSSSSSVYF. In DNA, the CDR3 is TGTGCCAGCAGCTCATCGTCTAGTGTGTACTTC.

The J gene is TRBJ2-7, the V gene TRBV12-3 or TRBV12-4, with D maybe TRBD2 (7 bases). With 3 bases removed from V and 5 bases from J, the gap between germline ends came to 11 bases. This CDR3 spans 13 amino acids. This chain's CDR3 is CASSFGGADEQYF. The DNA of the CDR3 is TGTGCCAGCAGTTTTGGGGGGGCAGACGAGCAGTACTTC.

This clonotype has more than one count but fewer than ten. The CDR3 spells CASSTSIQSYGYTF. CDR3 coding DNA: TGTGCCAGCAGCACCAGTATACAGAGCTATGGCTACACCTTC. The J gene is TRBJ1-2, the V gene TRBV7-2, with D unresolved. This CDR3 contains 14 residues. The V gene's germline CDR1 is SGHTA and CDR2 FQGNSA. V lost 5 bases to trimming and J lost 4 bases, with 14 bases between them.

This clonotype has just a few counts. The genes are TRBV4-3 and TRBJ2-1; weak D call: TRBD1 (6 bases). Between the trimmed V and J ends, which lost 1 base and 7 bases, there was a span of 17 bases. There are 16 residues in the CDR3. Germline loops: CDR1 LGHNA, CDR2 YSLEER. The CDR3 here is CASSQGTGPTGNEQFF. As DNA, the CDR3 is TGCGCCAGCAGCCAAGGTACAGGGCCCACCGGGAATGAGCAGTTCTTC.

This rearrangement joins TRBV29-1 to TRBJ1-1; TRBD1 matches at 10 bases. The CDR3 has 15 amino acids. Per the germline V gene, CDR1 is SQVTM and CDR2 is ANQGSEA. Trimming cost V 4 bases and J 3 bases; bases outside gene matches: 8. The CDR3 nucleotides read TGCAGCGTTGGGAACCGACAGGGGGCCGACACTGAAGCTTTCTTT. The encoded protein is CSVGNRQGADTEAFF.

The V gene is TRBV12-3 or TRBV12-4, the J gene TRBJ2-7, with 8 bases that match TRBD2. The CDR3 has 13 amino acids. V shed 6 bases and J 4 bases; nucleotides not matched to a gene: 5. CDR3 loop: CASSLSGEYEQYF. In DNA, the CDR3 is TGTGCCAGCAGCCTTAGCGGGGAGTACGAGCAGTACTTC.

The chain links TRBV3-1 to TRBJ2-1, with D perhaps TRBD2 (5 bases). Germline assignment: CDR1 LGHDT and CDR2 YNNKEL (reference sequence). The CDR3 extends over 15 amino acids. The germline V and J ends were trimmed by 0 bases and 6 bases, with 12 bases remaining between them. The CDR3 protein is CASSQDSRGGNEQFF. CDR3 nucleotides: TGTGCCAGCAGCCAAGATTCTCGGGGTGGCAATGAGCAGTTCTTC.

This rearrangement joins TRBV5-5 to TRBJ2-7; no definite D call. CDR3 length: 15 residues. Between the trimmed V and J ends, which lost 4 bases and 0 bases, there was a span of 14 bases. Per the germline V gene, CDR1 is SGHKS and CDR2 is YYEKEE (reference sequence). The CDR3 sequence: CASSPRRGSSYEQYF. As DNA, the CDR3 is TGTGCCAGCAGCCCACGCCGCGGCAGCTCCTACGAGCAGTACTTC.

This chain joins TRBV24-1 and TRBJ2-2; D gene unclear. V lost 5 bases, J lost 6 bases, and 6 bases lay in between. Germline V gene sequence: CDR1 KGHDR, CDR2 SFDVKD. CDR3 length: 12 residues. This chain's CDR3 is CATSGPAGELFF. The CDR3 DNA reads as TGTGCCACCAGTGGTCCGGCCGGGGAGCTGTTTTTT.

This clonotype was recorded once. The CDR3 region is CATSGGTRNQAFF. DNA of the CDR3: TGTGCCACCAGTGGGGGGACAAGGAACCAAGCTTTCTTT. This chain uses TRBV24-1 with TRBJ1-1, with a possible D match to TRBD1 (6 bases). The V end was cut by 5 bases, the J end by 9 bases, with 15 bases between. Looked up from germline, CDR1 is KGHDR and CDR2 is SFDVKD. The CDR3 is 13 amino acids.

The chain couples TRBV5-1 to TRBJ2-5, with 7 bases matching TRBD1. Trimming took 5 bases from V and 2 from J; bases not matched to a gene: 9. CDR3 length: 15 residues. Germline V gene sequence: CDR1 SGHRS, CDR2 YFSETQ. The CDR3 DNA reads as TGCGCCAGCAGGATTGCCGGGACAGCACAAGAGACCCAGTACTTC. Translated, it gives CASRIAGTAQETQYF.

The table lists this clonotype with a few counts. The chain carries TRBV4-2 and TRBJ2-3; possible D gene TRBD1, 6 bases. Trimming removed 4 bases at V and 1 base at J, with 12 bases between. The germline gives CDR1 LGHNA, CDR2 YNFKEQ. This CDR3 is 15 amino acids long. CDR3 DNA sequence: TGTGCCAGCAGCCCTGAAGGGGGAGGCACAGATACGCAGTATTTT. This gives the protein CASSPEGGGTDTQYF.

The rearrangement joins TRBV7-9 to TRBJ1-6, with D uncertain. Germline V gene sequence: CDR1 SEHNR, CDR2 FQNEAQ (reference sequence). V was cut by 3 bases and J by 5 bases, with 5 bases left in between. This CDR3 is built from 13 residues. The DNA of the CDR3 is TGTGCCAGCAGCTTTGGACATAATTCACCCCTCCACTTT. It codes for CASSFGHNSPLHF.

The J gene is TRBJ2-6, the V gene TRBV5-1; possible D gene TRBD1, 5 bases. Trimming removed 4 bases from V and 4 bases from J, with 12 bases in between. Germline V gives CDR1 SGHRS, CDR2 YFSETQ. CDR3 length: 15 amino acids. Here the CDR3 reads CASSPDNSGANVLTF. CDR3 nucleotide sequence: TGCGCCAGCAGCCCGGACAACTCAGGGGCCAACGTCCTGACTTTC.